This passage covers 17 T cell receptor beta chains from one sample sequenced in a study of shared clonotypes between healthy human individuals. Here immunoSEQ multiplex PCR was the method, and the copy in TCRdb shows in-frame clones only, minus some. Among 2 million to 2.5 million clones, around 92% were seen once, and the ten largest hold 0.3% to 0.4%. The material sequenced was naive CD4+ T cells from PBMCs. Indicated subset: CD45RA+ positively selected. The receptors shown here come from a man between 18 and 35 years old in good health. Some clones in this sample may be carry-over from other donors' samples.

The DNA for the CDR3 is TGTGCCAGCAGCTCCCGGGACAGCTATGGCTACACCTTC. Residues: CASSSRDSYGYTF. The rearrangement joins TRBV7-3 to TRBJ1-2; 7 bases match TRBD1. This CDR3 has 13 residues. Per germline, CDR1 SGHTA and CDR2 FQGTGA. Trimming cost V 4 bases and J 4 bases; bases outside gene matches: 3.

As concerns this clone: The sample contains more than one DNA sequence encoding this CDR3. The CDR3 sequence is CASSLGGTNEKLFF. In nucleotides, the CDR3 is TGCGCCAGCAGCTTAGGTGGGACTAATGAAAAACTGTTTTTT. The J gene is TRBJ1-4, the V gene TRBV5-1; no definite D call. The CDR3 consists of 14 residues. Germline V CDR1 and CDR2: SGHRS, YFSETQ. Trimming cost V 2 bases and J 2 bases, with 7 bases left between them.

The chain carries TRBV9 and TRBJ2-7; 11 nucleotides line up with TRBD2. Germline V lookup: CDR1 SGDLS, CDR2 YYNGEE. Trimming removed 2 bases from V and 5 bases from J; junction bases left unmatched: 12. The CDR3 spans 17 residues. The CDR3 sequence: CASSVGAGTSGIDEQYF. CDR3 sequence (DNA): TGTGCCAGCAGCGTTGGAGCGGGGACTAGCGGCATAGACGAGCAGTACTTC. Based on the CDR3 plus reference TRBV9 and TRBJ2-7, the full variable domain is DSGVTQTPKHLITATGQRVTLRCSPRSGDLSVYWYQQSLDQGLQFLIQYYNGEERAKGNILERFSAQQFPDLHSELNLSSLELGDSALYFCASSVGAGTSGIDEQYFGPGTRLTVT.

This chain connects TRBV2 to TRBJ1-5, with 7 positions matching TRBD1. CDR3 length: 18 residues. Germline values: CDR1 SNHLY, CDR2 FYNNEI. The ends lost 0 bases at V and 1 base at J; junction bases unmatched: 9. The CDR3 DNA follows: TGTGCCAGCAGTGAAGCGCTATACTCGACAGGGAGCAATCAGCCCCAGCATTTT. Protein sequence: CASSEALYSTGSNQPQHF.

The CDR3 here is CASSLYRQADGNQPQHF. DNA for the CDR3: TGTGCCAGCAGCCTCTACCGACAGGCGGATGGCAATCAGCCCCAGCATTTT. The chain couples TRBV7-3 to TRBJ1-5; D perhaps matches TRBD1 (6 bases). The CDR3 loop spans 17 amino acids. V was shortened by 5 bases and J by 2 bases, with 19 bases between the two germline ends. Germline assignment: CDR1 SGHTA and CDR2 FQGTGA.

The chain combines TRBV10-3 with TRBJ2-5, with TRBD1 matching 7 bases. The J segment lost 6 bases and the V segment lost 2 bases, leaving 0 bases of the junction unmatched. In germline, CDR1 is ENHRY, CDR2 SYGVKD. This CDR3 contains 12 residues. CDR3 in DNA: TGTGCCATCAGTGAGAGGGGGCAGACCCAGTACTTC. Translation: CAISERGQTQYF.

This clone was seen a handful of times. This sequence joins TRBV15 and TRBJ2-1; D perhaps matches TRBD2 (6 bases). The V and J ends lost 2 bases and 2 bases respectively, with 19 bases between them. Germline V CDR1 and CDR2: LNHNV, YYDKDF (reference sequence). CDR3 length equals 18 residues. The CDR3 spells CATSRSSLRGTPYNEQFF. CDR3 in DNA: TGTGCCACCAGCAGAAGCTCCCTACGCGGGACCCCCTACAATGAGCAGTTCTTC. The whole variable domain, filled in from reference TRBV15 and TRBJ2-1, reads DAMVIQNPRYQVTQFGKPVTLSCSQTLNHNVMYWYQQKSSQAPKLLFHYYDKDFNNEADTPDNFQSRRPNTSFCFLDIRSPGLGDTAMYLCATSRSSLRGTPYNEQFFGPGTRLTVL.

The chain is built from TRBV7-3 and TRBJ1-3; TRBD1 is a possible D gene (6 bases). Germline lookup yields CDR1 SGHTA and CDR2 FQGTGA. V dropped 4 bases and J dropped 4 bases, with 11 bases sitting between them. The CDR3 loop spans 14 amino acids. CDR3 in amino acids: CASSSDSAGNTIYF. Written as DNA, the CDR3 is TGTGCCAGCAGCTCGGACAGCGCCGGAAACACCATATATTTT.

This chain links TRBV9 with TRBJ2-3; D remains ambiguous. The CDR3 totals 13 residues. The germline V and J ends were trimmed by 1 base and 6 bases, with 9 bases remaining between them. CDR1 and CDR2 from the germline V gene are SGDLS and YYNGEE. The CDR3 coding sequence is TGTGCCAGCAGCGTAAGGGTAGCCGATACGCAGTATTTT. This sequence encodes CASSVRVADTQYF.

The chain has TRBV9 and TRBJ2-7; no clear D gene. V was trimmed by 7 bases and J by 7 bases, leaving 6 bases between them. Germline V gene sequence: CDR1 SGDLS, CDR2 YYNGEE. This CDR3 is 9 amino acids long. The CDR3 sequence is CASGQEQYF. In DNA form, the CDR3 reads TGTGCCAGCGGGCAGGAGCAGTACTTC.

The gene calls are TRBV6-5 and TRBJ2-4, with TRBD1 as a possible D gene (5 bases). Trimming shortened V by 6 bases and J by 0 bases, and 12 bases separated the two germline ends. Germline CDR1 reads MNHEY; CDR2 reads SVGAGI. This CDR3 comprises 15 residues. CDR3 protein: CASSPTELAKNIQYF. The CDR3 DNA reads as TGTGCCAGCAGCCCGACAGAACTAGCCAAAAACATTCAGTACTTC.

This clone was picked up one time. The same CDR3 is also encoded by other DNA sequences in this sample. The chain is built from TRBV7-2 and TRBJ2-7, with a weak D call TRBD2 (5 bases). The germline V and J ends were trimmed by 5 bases and 0 bases, with 11 bases remaining between them. This CDR3 has 14 residues. Germline CDR1 and CDR2: SGHTA and FQGNSA. The CDR3 DNA is TGTGCCAGCAGCCCCCGTCGGGACTCCTACGAGCAGTACTTC. Its translation is CASSPRRDSYEQYF. The whole variable domain, filled in from reference TRBV7-2 and TRBJ2-7, reads GAGVSQSPSNKVTEKGKDVELRCDPISGHTALYWYRQSLGQGLEFLIYFQGNSAPDKSGLPSDRFSAERTGGSVSTLTIQRTQQEDSAVYLCASSPRRDSYEQYFGPGTRLTVT.

The V call is TRBV6-5, the J call TRBJ2-2, with D perhaps TRBD1 (6 bases). Germline-derived CDR1 and CDR2 are MNHEY and SVGAGI. The length of the CDR3 is 14 residues. With 7 bases removed from V and 2 bases from J, the gap between germline ends came to 11 bases. CDR3 amino acids: CASISDRNTGELFF. CDR3 nucleotides: TGTGCCAGCATCTCGGACAGAAACACCGGGGAGCTGTTTTTT.

The chain uses TRBV5-5 and TRBJ2-7, with unresolved D. Germline CDR1 SGHKS, CDR2 YYEKEE (reference sequence). The CDR3 extends over 13 amino acids. Trimming removed 4 bases at V and 6 bases at J, with 14 bases between. This chain's CDR3 is CASSLPSTREQYF. CDR3 coding DNA: TGTGCCAGCAGCCTCCCATCCACTCGCGAGCAGTACTTC.

A single count supports this clone. This sequence joins TRBV5-4 and TRBJ2-5, with 8 bases that match TRBD1. The CDR3 consists of 15 residues. V dropped 4 bases and J dropped 5; count of bases not matched to a gene: 10. CDR1 SGHNT and CDR2 YYREEE come from the germline V gene (reference sequence). CDR3 sequence (DNA): TGTGCCAGCAGCCTAGCCCGACAGGGGTACGAGACCCAGTACTTC. It specifies CASSLARQGYETQYF. Variable domain in full (rest from reference TRBV5-4 and TRBJ2-5): ETGVTQSPTHLIKTRGQQVTLRCSSQSGHNTVSWYQQALGQGPQFIFQYYREEENGRGNFPPRFSGLQFPNYSSELNVNALELDDSALYLCASSLARQGYETQYFGPGTRLLVL.

The chain uses TRBV2 and TRBJ2-7; 10 nucleotides align to TRBD1. The CDR3 runs 15 residues. CDR1 and CDR2 (germline): SNHLY, FYNNEI. V lost 3 bases and J lost 3; bases outside the gene matches: 5. CDR3 in DNA: TGTGCCAGCAGTGAGGACAGGGGGAGGGTCTACGAGCAGTACTTC. This encodes CASSEDRGRVYEQYF.

Turning to this clone: This same CDR3 is encoded by further DNA sequences in the sample. J is TRBJ2-3 and V is TRBV7-3; no reliable D call. The CDR3 runs 13 residues. V shed 4 bases and J shed 2 bases, with 7 bases lying between them. Germline lookup yields CDR1 SGHTA and CDR2 FQGTGA. CDR3 residues: CASSSPNTDTQYF. As DNA, the CDR3 is TGTGCCAGCAGCTCGCCGAACACAGATACGCAGTATTTT.